The 10 T cell receptor beta chains below all came from one sample that was sequenced in a study of blood T cell repertoires in COVID-19. Using immunoSEQ multiplex PCR, the repertoire was profiled, and TCRdb retains in-frame clones only, with some absent. This table holds 300,000 to 500,000 clones, approximately 87% found once. The sequenced sample was PBMCs or T cells enriched from blood (not recorded which). These receptors all stem from a woman in her twenties or thirties with acute COVID-19.

The chain recombines TRBV10-3 with TRBJ1-2, with D uncertain. Germline V gene data show CDR1 as ENHRY and CDR2 as SYGVKD. Trimming shortened V by 3 bases and J by 8 bases, and 16 bases separated the two germline ends. The CDR3 totals 14 residues. CDR3 coding DNA: TGTGCCATCAGTGAATTACAGATGGATGTGGGCTACACCTTC. It translates to CAISELQMDVGYTF.

The chain joins TRBV7-2 to TRBJ1-2; a possible D gene is TRBD1 (5 bases). From germline, CDR1 is SGHTA and CDR2 FQGNSA. Trimming pared 3 bases from V and 6 bases from J, leaving 14 bases between. The CDR3 is 14 residues long. The CDR3, as DNA: TGTGCCAGCAGCTTTGCAGGAGCAGGGAATGGCTACACCTTC. This gives the protein CASSFAGAGNGYTF.

This clone was seen a single time. V is TRBV11-2 and J is TRBJ2-7; TRBD1 aligns across 7 bases. Germline loops: CDR1 SGHAT, CDR2 FQNNGV. Trimming cost V 5 bases and J 4 bases; bases outside gene matches: 23. This CDR3 has 19 amino acids. This CDR3 is CASSAGPGTVQRGGYEQYF. The CDR3, as DNA: TGTGCCAGCAGCGCTGGTCCCGGGACAGTCCAAAGAGGGGGATACGAGCAGTACTTC.

This clone was counted only a few times. The chain joins TRBV24-1 to TRBJ2-5; 7 bases align to TRBD1. Germline trimming cut 4 bases from V and 1 base from J; bases unmatched to any gene: 8. The CDR3 sequence is 16 residues long. Germline CDR1 and CDR2: KGHDR and SFDVKD. The CDR3 loop is CATSDPRTGTQETQYF. The CDR3 coding sequence is TGTGCCACCAGTGACCCTAGGACAGGCACCCAAGAGACCCAGTACTTC.

V usage is TRBV7-3 and J usage is TRBJ1-2, with D tentatively TRBD1 (5 bases). The V end was cut by 1 base, the J end by 6 bases, with 15 bases between. This CDR3 comprises 15 residues. The germline gives CDR1 SGHTA, CDR2 FQGTGA. CDR3 nucleotides: TGTGCCAGCAGCTTAATCCCGGGGGGGAGGGATGGCTACACCTTC. Encoded protein: CASSLIPGGRDGYTF.

V gene TRBV29-1 combines with J gene TRBJ1-3, with D possibly being TRBD1 (6 bases). The CDR3 runs 13 residues. Trimming removed 6 bases from V and 2 bases from J, with 11 bases in between. Per the germline V gene, CDR1 is SQVTM and CDR2 is ANQGSEA. DNA of the CDR3: TGCAGCGTGGAGAGGGGGACTGGAAACACCATATATTTT. Its translation: CSVERGTGNTIYF.

V and J are TRBV4-1 and TRBJ2-1; D may be TRBD2 (6 bases). V was trimmed by 2 bases and J by 0 bases, leaving 11 bases between them. CDR1 and CDR2 from the germline V gene are MGHRA and YSYEKL. The CDR3 runs to 16 residues. The CDR3 here is CASSQTGGSSYNEQFF. For the CDR3, the DNA is TGCGCCAGCAGCCAAACTGGAGGGAGCTCCTACAATGAGCAGTTCTTC.

CDR3 nucleotide sequence: TGTGCCATCAGTGAGTCGAGGGGGGGGATCGGGGCTAATCAGCCCCAGCATTTT. It yields the protein CAISESRGGIGANQPQHF. The J gene is TRBJ1-5, the V gene TRBV10-3; D is possibly TRBD1 (6 bases). Germline V gene data show CDR1 as ENHRY and CDR2 as SYGVKD. V was pared by 0 bases and J by 4 bases, with 19 bases between. The CDR3 is 18 amino acids.

The chain employs TRBV7-6 and TRBJ2-2; D not resolved. CDR3 length: 13 amino acids. V lost 5 bases to trimming and J lost 6 bases, with 10 bases between them. Germline CDR1 reads SGHVS; CDR2 reads FNYEAQ. The CDR3 here is CASSLASPGELFF. The CDR3 nucleotides read TGTGCCAGCAGCCTGGCCTCGCCCGGGGAGCTGTTTTTT. The entire variable domain, with the rest obtained from reference TRBV7-6 and TRBJ2-2, is as follows: GAGVSQSPRYKVTKRGQDVALRCDPISGHVSLYWYRQALGQGPEFLTYFNYEAQQDKSGLPNDRFSAERPEGSISTLTIQRTEQRDSAMYRCASSLASPGELFFGEGSRLTVL.

The chain couples TRBV7-9 to TRBJ1-6; no reliable D call. V lost 3 bases, J lost 0 bases, and 6 bases lay in between. This CDR3 is built from 15 residues. Germline V gene lookup returns CDR1 SEHNR and CDR2 FQNEAQ (reference sequence). CDR3 residues: CASSFGSSYNSPLHF. The CDR3 region has the DNA TGTGCCAGCAGCTTTGGCAGCTCCTATAATTCACCCCTCCACTTT.